A selection of T cell receptor beta chains follows, all from one sample in a study of blood T cell repertoires in COVID-19. The data were produced by immunoSEQ multiplex PCR, yet TCRdb's version contains in-frame clones alone and is incomplete. The repertoire holds 30,000 to 40,000 clones, with nearly 90% as singletons. Sample: peripheral blood. These TCRs come from a human donor in a cohort sampled during active COVID-19. The CDR3 runs from the conserved cysteine through the conserved F or W. The D gene is left open where the match is weak. Rows give clone size only sometimes, using once, few, many, or a class for an expanded clone.

>TRBV5-1|TRBD1|TRBJ1-5|few|15
CASSLGQGGNQPQHF
TGCGCCAGCAGCTTGGGACAGGGTGGCAATCAGCCCCAGCATTTT
>TRBV5-1|NA|TRBJ2-5|NA|15
CASSLGGGGPETQYF
TGCGCCAGCAGCTTGGGTGGGGGCGGCCCAGAGACCCAGTACTTC
>TRBV20-1|NA|TRBJ2-7|NA|13
CSASPDTAYEQYF
TGCAGTGCTAGTCCCGACACCGCCTACGAGCAGTACTTC
>TRBV5-4|TRBD1|TRBJ1-6|NA|17
CASSRGGQGVRSSPLHF
TGTGCCAGCAGCAGGGGCGGACAGGGGGTAAGAAGTTCACCCCTCCACTTT
>TRBV7-9|NA|TRBJ1-2|few|11
CASSLGDVYTF
TGTGCCAGCAGCTTAGGAGATGTCTACACCTTC
>TRBV6-5|NA|TRBJ1-2|NA|14
CASSSLSRSGGYTF
TGTGCCAGCAGCTCCCTTTCCCGCTCCGGTGGCTACACCTTC
>TRBV5-4|NA|TRBJ2-2|NA|15
CASSYPTSNTGELFF
TGTGCCAGCAGTTACCCGACAAGCAACACCGGGGAGCTGTTTTTT
>TRBV5-1|TRBD1|TRBJ2-2|NA|15
CASSFRGQSTGELFF
TGCGCCAGCAGCTTCAGGGGGCAGAGCACCGGGGAGCTGTTTTTT
>TRBV5-1|NA|TRBJ2-5|NA|14
CASSLGIARKTQYF
TGCGCCAGCAGCTTGGGCATTGCGAGGAAGACCCAGTACTTC
>TRBV5-1|TRBD1|TRBJ2-7|NA|15
CASSLDRGGRDEQYF
TGCGCCAGCAGCCTCGACAGGGGGGGAAGAGACGAGCAGTACTTC
>TRBV20-1|NA|TRBJ1-2|NA|11
CSPSVNYGYTF
TGCAGCCCGTCGGTGAACTATGGCTACACCTTC
>TRBV5-8|TRBD1|TRBJ1-6|NA|16
CASSSPVGTGASPLHF
TGTGCCAGCAGCTCCCCGGTCGGGACAGGGGCTTCACCCCTCCACTTT
>TRBV28|TRBD2|TRBJ2-3|once|18
CASSSRLGLAGGSNTQYF
TGTGCCAGCAGTTCCCGCTTAGGACTAGCGGGGGGTTCGAATACGCAGTATTTT
>TRBV3-1/TRBV3-2|TRBD2|TRBJ2-2|NA|16
CASSLRAGASTGELFF
TGTGCCAGCAGCCTCAGAGCGGGGGCCTCCACCGGGGAGCTGTTTTTT
>TRBV7-9|NA|TRBJ2-7|few|13
CASSFDSPYEQYF
TGTGCCAGCAGCTTTGACAGTCCCTACGAGCAGTACTTC
>TRBV27|NA|TRBJ1-2|NA|14
CASSLRQSNYGYTF
TGTGCCAGCAGTTTAAGACAGAGTAACTATGGCTACACCTTC
>TRBV9|TRBD2|TRBJ2-5|NA|17
CASSAWELAVGEGTQYF
TGTGCCAGCAGCGCTTGGGAGCTAGCGGTTGGAGAAGGGACCCAGTACTTC
>TRBV28|TRBD2|TRBJ2-7|once|18
CASSLKRGGPPLSYEQYF
TGTGCCAGCAGTTTAAAGCGGGGGGGCCCCCCTCTTTCCTACGAGCAGTACTTC
>TRBV28|TRBD1|TRBJ2-1|once|15
CASSAPGGANNEQFF
TGTGCCAGCAGTGCCCCAGGGGGCGCGAACAATGAGCAGTTCTTC
>TRBV18|NA|TRBJ1-1|NA|13
CASSPGGDTEAFF
TGTGCCAGCTCACCTGGCGGGGACACTGAAGCTTTCTTT
>TRBV4-1|TRBD1|TRBJ2-7|NA|14
CASSRTGAQGEQYF
TGCGCCAGCAGCCGAACAGGGGCACAGGGAGAGCAGTACTTC
>TRBV7-9|NA|TRBJ2-5|few|12
CASSSGEETQYF
TGTGCCAGCAGCTCAGGGGAAGAGACCCAGTACTTC
>TRBV15|TRBD1|TRBJ1-5|NA|15
CATSIDRGPNQPQHF
TGTGCCACCAGTATAGACAGGGGGCCAAATCAGCCCCAGCATTTT
>TRBV2|NA|TRBJ2-5|NA|15
CASSEALLGVETQYF
TGTGCCAGCAGTGAAGCCCTCTTGGGAGTGGAGACCCAGTACTTC
>TRBV28|NA|TRBJ1-4|NA|13
CASSTGINEKLFF
TGTGCCAGCAGTACAGGGATTAATGAAAAACTGTTTTTT
>TRBV4-1|NA|TRBJ1-6|NA|21
CASSQVWAGEPLGSANSPLHF
TGCGCCAGCAGCCAAGTTTGGGCAGGGGAGCCCCTGGGGTCGGCAAATTCACCCCTCCACTTT
>TRBV19|TRBD1|TRBJ2-2|NA|12
CASDRGGGELFF
TGTGCCAGTGACAGGGGTGGCGGGGAGCTGTTTTTT
>TRBV4-2|TRBD2|TRBJ2-2|once|17
CASSQEGTSGGGGELFF
TGTGCCAGCAGCCAAGAGGGGACTAGCGGGGGTGGCGGGGAGCTGTTTTTT
>TRBV4-2|NA|TRBJ2-2|NA|15
CASSQGQPNTGELFF
TGTGCCAGCAGCCAAGGACAGCCGAACACCGGGGAGCTGTTTTTT
>TRBV6-6|TRBD1|TRBJ1-5|NA|15
CASKGQGRTYQPQHF
TGTGCCAGCAAAGGACAGGGTAGGACTTATCAGCCCCAGCATTTT
>TRBV5-8|TRBD2|TRBJ2-3|NA|16
CASSFGRGANTDTQYF
TGTGCCAGCAGCTTCGGGCGGGGGGCAAACACAGATACGCAGTATTTT
>TRBV19|TRBD2|TRBJ2-2|NA|16
CASSYRGGPYTGELFF
TGTGCCAGTAGTTATCGCGGGGGGCCGTACACCGGGGAGCTGTTTTTT
>TRBV5-1|TRBD1|TRBJ2-7|NA|13
CASSEQGSDEQYF
TGCGCCAGCAGCGAACAGGGGTCTGACGAGCAGTACTTC
>TRBV6-6|TRBD1|TRBJ1-4|NA|16
CASSYSRDRGSEKLFF
TGTGCCAGCAGTTACTCCCGAGACAGGGGTTCTGAAAAACTGTTTTTT
>TRBV5-4|NA|TRBJ1-2|NA|13
CASSRPGSGGYTF
TGTGCCAGCAGCCGCCCAGGGTCGGGTGGCTACACCTTC
>TRBV10-3|NA|TRBJ1-3|NA|14
CAISTPSSGNTIYF
TGTGCCATCAGCACACCTAGCTCTGGAAACACCATATATTTT
>TRBV11-2|NA|TRBJ1-1|NA|14
CASSLRQGGTEAFF
TGTGCCAGCAGCTTAAGGCAAGGGGGCACTGAAGCTTTCTTT
>TRBV10-2|TRBD2|TRBJ2-7|NA|13
CASRGLAAYEQYF
TGCGCCAGCAGGGGCCTAGCGGCCTACGAGCAGTACTTC
>TRBV6-1|NA|TRBJ1-6|NA|13
CASSDRGNSPLHF
TGTGCCAGCAGTGACAGGGGAAATTCACCCCTCCACTTT
>TRBV10-2|NA|TRBJ1-1|NA|11
CASRDITEAFF
TGCGCCAGCAGGGACATCACTGAAGCTTTCTTT
>TRBV12-3/TRBV12-4|NA|TRBJ1-2|NA|13
CASSLGTDYGYTF
TGTGCCAGCAGTTTAGGGACAGACTATGGCTACACCTTC
>TRBV2|TRBD1|TRBJ1-3|NA|14
CASRDRGSGNTIYF
TGTGCCAGCAGGGACAGGGGTTCTGGAAACACCATATATTTT
>TRBV13|NA|TRBJ1-3|NA|17
CASSRVAGAHFGNTIYF
TGTGCCAGCAGCCGCGTGGCGGGGGCCCATTTTGGAAACACCATATATTTT
>TRBV19|NA|TRBJ1-1|NA|13
CASSPGPNTEAFF
TGTGCCAGTAGCCCAGGCCCGAACACTGAAGCTTTCTTT
>TRBV5-1|NA|TRBJ2-2|NA|15
CASRAIGVNTGELFF
TGCGCCAGCAGGGCTATAGGAGTGAACACCGGGGAGCTGTTTTTT
>TRBV19|TRBD2|TRBJ2-3|NA|17
CASSIDLGTSGTDTQYF
TGTGCCAGTAGTATAGATCTTGGGACTAGCGGCACAGATACGCAGTATTTT
>TRBV7-2|NA|TRBJ1-1|once|12
CASSLGGSEAFF
TGTGCCAGCAGCTTAGGAGGGTCTGAAGCTTTCTTT
>TRBV2|NA|TRBJ1-1|NA|12
CASSVEGTEAFF
TGTGCCAGCAGTGTGGAGGGAACTGAAGCTTTCTTT
>TRBV2|NA|TRBJ2-3|NA|16
CASSEGVGISGDTQYF
TGTGCCAGCAGTGAAGGAGTCGGCATATCGGGAGATACGCAGTATTTT
>TRBV5-6|NA|TRBJ1-2|NA|16
CASSLWGSRGGYGYTF
TGTGCCAGCAGCTTGTGGGGTTCCCGAGGGGGCTATGGCTACACCTTC
>TRBV12-3/TRBV12-4|TRBD1|TRBJ2-1|NA|12
CASSLQGAKQFF
TGTGCCAGCAGTCTCCAGGGGGCTAAGCAGTTCTTC
>TRBV20-1|NA|TRBJ2-5|NA|11
CSALPQETQYF
TGCAGTGCTCTCCCTCAAGAGACCCAGTACTTC
>TRBV5-1|NA|TRBJ2-1|NA|15
CATHPGHSSYNEQFF
TGCGCCACCCACCCGGGACACAGCTCCTACAATGAGCAGTTCTTC
>TRBV11-3|NA|TRBJ2-5|NA|14
CASSPENREETQYF
TGTGCCAGCAGCCCGGAAAACAGGGAAGAGACCCAGTACTTC
>TRBV19|TRBD1|TRBJ1-1|once|13
CASTPGRGTEAFF
TGTGCCAGTACCCCGGGCAGGGGGACTGAAGCTTTCTTT